This T cell receptor beta chain comes out of a study of T cell responses to AZD1222 COVID-19 vaccine. Study-wide context: Second-dose timings of about 4 or about 12 weeks were pooled.

V lost 6 bases to trimming and J lost 0 bases, with 15 bases between them. CDR3 length: 17 residues. CDR1 is SGHTA and CDR2 is FQGNSA in the germline V gene. Assay used: immunoSEQ multiplex PCR; TCRdb lists only in-frame clones, some missing. The repertoire holds roughly 150,000 clones, roughly 91% seen once, with 5.1% in the top ten. This sequence was found in an adult in good health. The source material was peripheral blood, sampled on day 0 of AZD1222 vaccination. This chain connects TRBV7-2 to TRBJ2-6; perhaps TRBD2 as D (5 bases). The CDR3 region is CASSLIGILSGANVLTF. DNA for the CDR3: TGTGCCAGCAGTCTTATCGGGATTCTCTCTGGGGCCAACGTCCTGACTTTC. The whole variable domain, filled in from reference TRBV7-2 and TRBJ2-6, reads GAGVSQSPSNKVTEKGKDVELRCDPISGHTALYWYRQSLGQGLEFLIYFQGNSAPDKSGLPSDRFSAERTGGSVSTLTIQRTQQEDSAVYLCASSLIGILSGANVLTFGAGSRLTVL.